This T cell receptor beta chain was identified during a study of blood T cell repertoires in COVID-19. Background on the study: Samples of COVID-19 (acute and convalescent) were obtained from the United States, Italy and Spain. T cells, B-cell-depleted T cells, or PBMCs provided the cDNA or gDNA that served as material.

The junction had 4 bases not matched to a gene; V was cut back by 5 bases and J by 0 bases. The length of the CDR3 is 15 residues. The germline V gene encodes CDR1 SGHTA and CDR2 FQGNSA. As handled by the study authors: It was from reference gene primer amplification that nucleated cell counts were estimated. Data came from immunoSEQ multiplex PCR; TCRdb stores just in-frame clones and leaves some out. V, J and clone size derive from that table, while D and trimming were established from the DNA sequence. The table includes 250,000 to 350,000 clones, almost 90% detected once. Seattle-derived patients entered the study during active infection and were followed longitudinally.

Source material: peripheral blood. This clonotype was obtained from a woman in her twenties or thirties with COVID-19, enrolled during active disease. The chain carries TRBV7-2 and TRBJ1-1; 9 bases line up with TRBD1. CDR3 sequence: CASSEQGAVNTEAFF. As DNA, the CDR3 is TGTGCCAGCAGCGAACAGGGGGCAGTGAACACTGAAGCTTTCTTT.